This T cell receptor (beta chain) stems from a study of identical twins. Study observations and caveats: Zero-insertion analyses might be partly confounded by invariant T cells like MAIT and iNKT. Whereas memory repertoires showed no such difference, abundant cord blood beta clonotypes carried fewer insertions.

There were only healthy Caucasians among the donors. Looked up from germline, CDR1 is SGHRS and CDR2 is YFSETQ. CDR3 length equals 18 residues. The V and J ends lost 3 bases and 0 bases respectively, with 19 bases between them. This clonotype was counted at least ten times. What it binds is unknown. TCRdb re-called the 5' RACE reads with MiXCR, one entry per CDR3 protein. This table holds 690,000 or so distinct CDR3 sequences, 6.1% found once. This chain links TRBV5-1 with TRBJ2-1, with a tentative D call TRBD2 (5 bases). The sequenced material came from naive T cells sorted from blood. The clonotype comes from a young man in good health. DNA for the CDR3: TGCGCCAGCAGCTCTGCGTCGCCGGGGTCTGCCTCCTACAATGAGCAGTTCTTC. The encoded protein is CASSSASPGSASYNEQFF.